This passage covers 29 T cell receptor beta chains from one sample sequenced in a study of memory CD4+ T cells and cytomegalovirus serostatus. Clones were read by immunoSEQ multiplex PCR, and TCRdb kept only the in-frame ones, dropping some. The data hold 40,000 to 55,000 clones, with about four fifths observed a single time. Single viable CD3+CD4+CD8-CD45RO+ cells were sorted as the memory CD4+ T cells. The source material was memory CD4+ T cells from blood. These receptors all stem from an adult in good health and CMV-seropositive.

The J gene is TRBJ1-2, the V gene TRBV2, with 9 bases fitting TRBD1. Germline V gene sequence: CDR1 SNHLY, CDR2 FYNNEI. The junction had 2 bases not matched to a gene; V was cut back by 6 bases and J by 0 bases. The CDR3 length is 14 residues. Written as DNA, the CDR3 is TGTGCCAGCAGCGGGACAGGGACTAACTATGGCTACACCTTC. It specifies CASSGTGTNYGYTF.

The chain is built from TRBV7-9 and TRBJ2-7; 12 nucleotides match TRBD2. J lost 6 bases, V lost 2 bases, and 2 bases had no gene match. Per germline, CDR1 SEHNR and CDR2 FQNEAQ (reference sequence). The CDR3 runs 14 residues. CDR3 in amino acids: CASSLLAGGGEQYF. Here the CDR3 DNA reads TGTGCCAGCAGCTTACTAGCGGGAGGGGGCGAGCAGTACTTC.

The chain joins TRBV29-1 to TRBJ1-1; 7 nucleotides agree with TRBD1. V was pared by 3 bases and J by 1 base, with 5 bases of the junction left unmatched. The length of the CDR3 is 14 residues. CDR1 SQVTM and CDR2 ANQGSEA come from the germline V gene. The CDR3 DNA reads TGCAGCGTTGAGGTAGGGGGCAAGAACACTGAAGCTTTCTTT. It translates to CSVEVGGKNTEAFF.

V and J are TRBV25-1 and TRBJ2-5, with 8 positions matching TRBD2. Germline V gives CDR1 MGHDK, CDR2 SYGVNS. The ends lost 0 bases at V and 4 bases at J; junction bases unmatched: 4. The CDR3 loop spans 15 amino acids. The CDR3 region has the DNA TGTGCCAGCAGTGAATATCGGACTAGCATAGAGACCCAGTACTTC. It translates to CASSEYRTSIETQYF.

The chain links TRBV7-8 to TRBJ1-2; a weak D match, TRBD1 (5 bases). The CDR3 runs 13 residues. V lost 4 bases, J lost 8 bases, and 14 bases lay in between. From germline, CDR1 is SGHVS and CDR2 FQNEAQ. This chain's CDR3 is CASSYAGTGGYTF. The CDR3 bases are TGTGCCAGCAGCTACGCCGGGACGGGAGGCTACACCTTC.

The genes are TRBV19 and TRBJ2-1; unclear D gene. V was shortened by 3 bases and J by 7 bases, with 16 bases between the two germline ends. This CDR3 comprises 15 residues. Per germline, CDR1 LNHDA and CDR2 SQIVND (reference sequence). The CDR3 spells CASSISSWDRNEQFF. The CDR3 coding sequence is TGTGCCAGTAGTATTTCCTCCTGGGATAGGAATGAGCAGTTCTTC. The entire variable domain, with the rest obtained from reference TRBV19 and TRBJ2-1, is as follows: DGGITQSPKYLFRKEGQNVTLSCEQNLNHDAMYWYRQDPGQGLRLIYYSQIVNDFQKGDIAEGYSVSREKKESFPLTVTSAQKNPTAFYLCASSISSWDRNEQFFGPGTRLTVL.

The V and J genes are TRBV7-7 and TRBJ2-5; no clear D gene. The CDR3 sequence is 14 residues long. Between the trimmed V and J ends, which lost 1 base and 5 bases, there was a span of 11 bases. Per germline, CDR1 SSHAT and CDR2 FNYEAQ (reference sequence). The CDR3 reads CASSLGPAMETQYF. CDR3 bases: TGTGCCAGCAGCTTAGGGCCCGCTATGGAGACCCAGTACTTC.

The V and J genes are TRBV30 and TRBJ2-3; TRBD2 matches 8 bases. The CDR3 contains 14 residues. With V trimmed by 0 bases and J by 4 bases, 3 bases remained unmatched. The germline CDR1 and CDR2 sequences are GTSNPN and SVGIG (reference sequence). The CDR3 DNA follows: TGTGCCTGGAGTGTAGCGGGAGTCCCAGATACGCAGTATTTT. Protein: CAWSVAGVPDTQYF.

This sequence joins TRBV7-6 and TRBJ1-2; 8 nucleotides match TRBD1. The CDR3 extends over 12 amino acids. With V trimmed by 6 bases and J by 7 bases, 4 bases remained unmatched. The germline gives CDR1 SGHVS, CDR2 FNYEAQ. The CDR3 region has the DNA TGTGCCAGCAGTCAACAGGGGGTTGGCTACACCTTC. This translates into CASSQQGVGYTF. Using reference TRBV7-6 and TRBJ1-2 for the parts outside the CDR3, the full variable domain is GAGVSQSPRYKVTKRGQDVALRCDPISGHVSLYWYRQALGQGPEFLTYFNYEAQQDKSGLPNDRFSAERPEGSISTLTIQRTEQRDSAMYRCASSQQGVGYTFGSGTRLTVV.

The V and J genes are TRBV5-1 and TRBJ2-2; D is unresolved. The CDR3 spans 15 residues. Between the trimmed V and J ends, which lost 2 bases and 3 bases, there was a span of 11 bases. Germline V gene sequence: CDR1 SGHRS, CDR2 YFSETQ. The CDR3 coding sequence is TGCGCCAGCAGCTTAAACCCCGTGGACACCGGGGAGCTGTTTTTT. Encoded protein: CASSLNPVDTGELFF.

The chain couples TRBV20-1 to TRBJ1-2, with D unresolved. The CDR3 covers 11 residues. The V gene's germline CDR1 is DFQATT and CDR2 SNEGSKA (reference sequence). CDR3 sequence (DNA): TGCAGGCCGGGTTCAAACTATGGCTACACCTTC. This encodes CRPGSNYGYTF.

This chain joins TRBV7-2 and TRBJ2-3; D is uncertain. CDR3 length: 11 residues. The V gene's germline CDR1 is SGHTA and CDR2 FQGNSA. Trimming pared 3 bases from V and 4 bases from J, leaving 2 bases between. The CDR3: CASSFSDTQYF. In nucleotides, the CDR3 is TGTGCCAGCAGCTTCTCAGATACGCAGTATTTT.

The chain has TRBV7-9 and TRBJ2-1, with 7 bases lining up with TRBD2. The junction had 8 bases not matched to a gene; V was cut back by 5 bases and J by 10 bases. CDR3 length: 13 residues. Germline V gives CDR1 SEHNR, CDR2 FQNEAQ (reference sequence). The CDR3 region is CASSMRAGPEQFF. The CDR3 DNA follows: TGTGCCAGCAGCATGAGAGCGGGACCAGAGCAGTTCTTC.

CDR3 DNA: TGTGCCAGCAGCCCGAAACTGGGGGGGTGGGAGCAGTACTTC. Encoded protein: CASSPKLGGWEQYF. The chain has TRBV7-2 and TRBJ2-7, with 7 bases aligning to TRBD2. From germline, CDR1 is SGHTA and CDR2 FQGNSA. J was trimmed by 7 bases and V by 5 bases; bases with no gene match: 11. This CDR3 is 14 amino acids long.

The rearrangement joins TRBV18 to TRBJ2-1; the match to TRBD2 covers 14 bases. The CDR3 has 17 amino acids. Germline loops: CDR1 KGHSH, CDR2 LQKENI. Losses at the gene ends were 4 bases for V and 5 bases for J; bases not matched to a gene: 7. The CDR3 bases are TGTGCCAGCTCACACGGGACTAGCGGGAGAAGGGACAATGAGCAGTTCTTC. Encoded protein: CASSHGTSGRRDNEQFF.

The chain links TRBV7-2 to TRBJ2-7; D gene ambiguous. The germline V gene has CDR1 SGHTA and CDR2 FQGNSA. CDR3 length: 11 residues. Trimming shortened V by 1 base and J by 6 bases, and 4 bases separated the two germline ends. The CDR3 region is CASSLVSEQYF. For the CDR3, the DNA is TGTGCCAGCAGCTTAGTTTCCGAGCAGTACTTC.

V and J are TRBV25-1 and TRBJ2-2; D gene unclear. The V gene's germline CDR1 is MGHDK and CDR2 SYGVNS. The CDR3 loop spans 13 amino acids. Trimming stripped 4 bases from V and 5 bases from J, with 8 bases between. The CDR3 here is CASSGKATGELFF. Written as DNA, the CDR3 is TGTGCCAGCAGTGGTAAAGCGACCGGGGAGCTGTTTTTT.

This chain links TRBV5-1 with TRBJ2-3; D gene uncertain. The CDR3 consists of 15 residues. Germline CDR1 is SGHRS and CDR2 is YFSETQ. V lost 0 bases to trimming and J lost 0 bases, with 8 bases between them. CDR3 DNA: TGCGCCAGCAGCTTGGCCCCGTTTAGCACAGATACGCAGTATTTT. Its protein product is CASSLAPFSTDTQYF.

This chain uses TRBV28 with TRBJ2-4; D is unresolved. Germline V gene lookup returns CDR1 MDHEN and CDR2 SYDVKM. The CDR3 totals 15 residues. V shed 5 bases and J shed 0 bases, with 11 bases lying between them. The CDR3 loop is CASSKTGLAKNIQYF. CDR3 in DNA: TGTGCCAGCAGTAAGACCGGATTAGCCAAAAACATTCAGTACTTC.

The rearrangement uses TRBV9 and TRBJ2-5, with 10 bases that match TRBD1. Germline V gene lookup returns CDR1 SGDLS and CDR2 YYNGEE. Losses at the gene ends were 3 bases for V and 5 bases for J; bases not matched to a gene: 4. The CDR3 is made up of 14 amino acids. CDR3 sequence: CASSADRGWETQYF. In DNA form, the CDR3 reads TGTGCCAGCAGCGCGGACAGGGGGTGGGAGACCCAGTACTTC. The full variable domain, completed using reference TRBV9 and TRBJ2-5, is DSGVTQTPKHLITATGQRVTLRCSPRSGDLSVYWYQQSLDQGLQFLIQYYNGEERAKGNILERFSAQQFPDLHSELNLSSLELGDSALYFCASSADRGWETQYFGPGTRLLVL.

The chain recombines TRBV7-8 with TRBJ1-6, with a weak D call TRBD1 (6 bases). Deletions cut 2 bases from V and 6 bases from J, with 11 bases between. Germline V gene data show CDR1 as SGHVS and CDR2 as FQNEAQ. The CDR3 sequence is 15 residues long. This CDR3 reads CASSLIRGTNSPLHF. CDR3 nucleotide sequence: TGTGCCAGCAGCTTAATTAGGGGGACTAATTCACCCCTCCACTTT.

This rearrangement joins TRBV7-9 to TRBJ1-2; D may be TRBD1 (6 bases). The V gene lost 3 bases and the J gene lost 1 base, with 15 bases spanning the gap. The CDR3 is made up of 16 amino acids. Germline V gene data show CDR1 as SEHNR and CDR2 as FQNEAQ (reference sequence). For the CDR3, the DNA is TGTGCCAGCAGCTTCTCCGGGACATTGCTTAACTATGGCTACACCTTC. Protein sequence: CASSFSGTLLNYGYTF.

The chain links TRBV28 to TRBJ1-2; TRBD1 matches at 9 bases. In germline, CDR1 is MDHEN, CDR2 SYDVKM. V lost 4 bases and J lost 2; bases outside the gene matches: 11. The CDR3 covers 17 residues. In nucleotides, the CDR3 is TGTGCCAGCAGTTCCGGCGGGACAGGGAGTCGAAACTATGGCTACACCTTC. Translated: CASSSGGTGSRNYGYTF.

This chain links TRBV5-1 with TRBJ1-1; no definite D call. The CDR3 loop spans 15 amino acids. From germline, CDR1 is SGHRS and CDR2 YFSETQ. V lost 1 base and J 4 bases, leaving 14 bases between the germline ends. The CDR3 DNA reads as TGCGCCAGCAGCTTGATTGGACCTGTAACCACTGAAGCTTTCTTT. It specifies CASSLIGPVTTEAFF.

The V call is TRBV27, the J call TRBJ1-6; tentative D call: TRBD1 (5 bases). Germline V lookup: CDR1 MNHEY, CDR2 SMNVEV (reference sequence). V gave up 1 base and J gave up 0 bases, with 19 bases separating them. The CDR3 contains 20 residues. In DNA, the CDR3 is TGTGCCAGCAGTTTATACTACCCGACAGAGGTCAGCTCCTATAATTCACCCCTCCACTTT. It translates to CASSLYYPTEVSSYNSPLHF.

The V gene is TRBV7-2, the J gene TRBJ2-1; the match to TRBD2 covers 9 bases. The CDR3 totals 15 residues. V lost 4 bases, J lost 10 bases, and 11 bases stayed unmatched. Germline assignment: CDR1 SGHTA and CDR2 FQGNSA. The CDR3 DNA is TGTGCCAGCAGCTCCCCTCGCGGGGGGGCCGGGGAGCAGTTCTTC. Amino acid sequence: CASSSPRGGAGEQFF.

The chain employs TRBV5-4 and TRBJ1-6, with TRBD1 identical over 8 bases. The CDR3 sequence is 14 residues long. The J segment lost 7 bases and the V segment lost 3 bases, leaving 3 bases of the junction unmatched. Germline loops: CDR1 SGHNT, CDR2 YYREEE (reference sequence). CDR3 bases: TGTGCCAGCAGCTGGGGACAGGCGAATTCACCCCTCCACTTT. Its protein is CASSWGQANSPLHF.

The rearrangement joins TRBV19 to TRBJ2-2; TRBD1 matches at 7 bases. Germline-derived CDR1 and CDR2 are LNHDA and SQIVND (reference sequence). The ends lost 11 bases at V and 2 bases at J; junction bases unmatched: 8. The CDR3 has 14 amino acids. This CDR3 is CASLGQPNTGELFF. For the CDR3, the DNA is TGTGCCTCCTTGGGACAGCCAAACACCGGGGAGCTGTTTTTT.

As DNA, the CDR3 is TGTGCCAGCAGGCAGACTAGCGGGAACTCCTACGAGCAGTACTTC. This encodes CASRQTSGNSYEQYF. The chain recombines TRBV2 with TRBJ2-7; the match to TRBD2 covers 11 bases. Germline lookup yields CDR1 SNHLY and CDR2 FYNNEI. This CDR3 has 15 amino acids. Trimming took 6 bases from V and 0 from J; bases not matched to a gene: 4.